Below, 14 T cell receptor beta chains from the same sample are listed, as sequenced in a study of T cell responses to AZD1222 COVID-19 vaccine. The table came from immunoSEQ multiplex PCR; TCRdb's copy has only in-frame clones and leaves some out. The profile covers some 130,000 clones, with 89% appearing a single time and 5% to 6.5% taken by the ten largest. Specimen: peripheral blood, collected on day 0 of AZD1222 vaccination. Every receptor here comes from an adult in good health.

The CDR3 reads CAISESKENTEAFF. CDR3 in DNA: TGTGCCATCAGTGAGTCGAAGGAGAACACTGAAGCTTTCTTT. The V gene is TRBV10-3, the J gene TRBJ1-1; no reliable D call. Germline CDR1 and CDR2: ENHRY and SYGVKD. The CDR3 runs to 14 residues. Trimming pared 0 bases from V and 1 base from J, leaving 6 bases between.

The V gene is TRBV27, the J gene TRBJ1-2; D is unresolved. The germline V and J ends were trimmed by 3 bases and 6 bases, with 14 bases remaining between them. Looked up from germline, CDR1 is MNHEY and CDR2 is SMNVEV (reference sequence). This CDR3 has 14 residues. The CDR3 region is CASSLSGYLDGYTF. In DNA form, the CDR3 reads TGTGCCAGCAGTTTGTCGGGGTATCTGGATGGCTACACCTTC.

The chain links TRBV25-1 to TRBJ2-5; TRBD1 aligns across 9 bases. The V gene end was trimmed by 1 base and the J gene end by 5 bases; junction bases not matched to a gene: 11. CDR1 and CDR2 (germline): MGHDK, SYGVNS. This CDR3 region has 17 residues. CDR3 nucleotide sequence: TGTGCCAGCAGTGAATTCCCCCGGGACAGGGTGAGCGAGACCCAGTACTTC. Amino acid sequence: CASSEFPRDRVSETQYF.

The V call is TRBV6-1, the J call TRBJ1-6; D is unresolved. The CDR3 covers 14 residues. The V gene lost 3 bases and the J gene lost 7 bases, with 10 bases spanning the gap. From germline, CDR1 is MNHNS and CDR2 SASEGT. In DNA form, the CDR3 reads TGTGCCAGCAGTGACGAGAACAGAAATTCACCCCTCCACTTT. This sequence encodes CASSDENRNSPLHF.

The chain has TRBV6-2 or TRBV6-3 and TRBJ1-5; weak D call: TRBD1 (5 bases). CDR3 size: 16 residues. Trimming took 0 bases from V and 11 from J, leaving 20 bases between them. From germline, CDR1 is MNHEY and CDR2 SVGEGT. This CDR3 reads CASSYSIGRGDVAQHF. CDR3 nucleotide sequence: TGTGCCAGCAGTTACTCGATAGGGAGGGGTGATGTGGCCCAGCATTTT.

V and J are TRBV6-5 and TRBJ1-6; D remains ambiguous. Trimming stripped 8 bases from V and 4 bases from J, with 12 bases between. CDR3 size: 14 residues. Germline V gene sequence: CDR1 MNHEY, CDR2 SVGAGI. DNA for the CDR3: TGTGCCAGCGTCCGAGATACTTATAATTCACCCCTCCACTTT. Translation: CASVRDTYNSPLHF.

This clone showed up just once. The chain links TRBV11-2 to TRBJ1-4, with unresolved D. CDR3 size: 15 residues. Trimming removed 5 bases at V and 5 bases at J, with 15 bases between. In germline, CDR1 is SGHAT, CDR2 FQNNGV. CDR3 DNA: TGTGCCAGCAGCCCGACCTCCTCGTGGAATGAAAAACTGTTTTTT. Its translation is CASSPTSSWNEKLFF.

This chain uses TRBV4-1 with TRBJ2-7, with 7 positions matching TRBD2. CDR1 MGHRA and CDR2 YSYEKL come from the germline V gene. The CDR3 contains 15 residues. V trimming: 3 bases; J trimming: 3 bases; junction bases outside the gene matches: 8. The CDR3 bases are TGCGCCAGCAGCCACCACTGGGGAGGGGACTACGAGCAGTACTTC. The encoded protein is CASSHHWGGDYEQYF.

The J gene is TRBJ1-1, the V gene TRBV12-5; D not certain. V was shortened by 0 bases and J by 4 bases, with 12 bases between the two germline ends. The CDR3 extends over 15 amino acids. The germline CDR1 and CDR2 sequences are LGHNT and FRNRAP. CDR3 region: CASGLVAGLRTEAFF. In DNA, the CDR3 is TGTGCTAGTGGTTTGGTGGCTGGGTTACGCACTGAAGCTTTCTTT.

The chain couples TRBV27 to TRBJ2-5; D remains unclear. The CDR3 loop spans 12 amino acids. Trimming left V 4 bases short and J 4 bases short, with 7 bases between. Germline loops: CDR1 MNHEY, CDR2 SMNVEV (reference sequence). The CDR3 is CASSSAGETQYF. CDR3 nucleotide sequence: TGTGCCAGCAGTTCAGCCGGAGAGACCCAGTACTTC.

A single count supports this clone. This sequence joins TRBV12-5 and TRBJ1-6; no clear D. Per germline, CDR1 LGHNT and CDR2 FRNRAP. The CDR3 is 12 amino acids. V was trimmed by 5 bases and J by 9 bases, leaving 8 bases between them. The DNA of the CDR3 is TGTGCTAGTGGTCAAGTGGGTTCACCCCTCCACTTT. Protein sequence: CASGQVGSPLHF.

This clone showed up just a few times. The chain employs TRBV7-9 and TRBJ1-1, with TRBD1 matching over 7 bases. CDR1 and CDR2 (germline): SEHNR, FQNEAQ (reference sequence). The CDR3 is 12 amino acids. Germline trimming cut 5 bases from V and 5 bases from J; bases unmatched to any gene: 2. CDR3 nucleotide sequence: TGTGCCAGCAGCCAGGGGGGAACTGAAGCTTTCTTT. This codes for CASSQGGTEAFF.

The genes are TRBV4-3 and TRBJ1-3; D call uncertain. The V end was cut by 1 base, the J end by 0 bases, with 10 bases between. Germline V lookup: CDR1 LGHNA, CDR2 YSLEER. The CDR3 has 16 amino acids. The CDR3, as DNA: TGCGCCAGCAGCCAAGGGGCAGAACCCTCTGGAAACACCATATATTTT. This translates into CASSQGAEPSGNTIYF.

This sequence joins TRBV10-3 and TRBJ1-5, with D maybe TRBD1 (6 bases). Germline CDR1 and CDR2: ENHRY and SYGVKD. V was trimmed by 7 bases and J by 4 bases, leaving 14 bases between them. This CDR3 has 14 amino acids. The CDR3 DNA reads as TGTGCCATCAAAGCGGAGGACAGAAATCAGCCCCAGCATTTT. Translation: CAIKAEDRNQPQHF.